Listed below are T cell receptor beta chains from one sample, sequenced in a study of human T cells and chemical hapten exposure. TCRdb re-called the RACE reads with MiXCR, one entry per CDR3 protein. The sample lists around 80,000 distinct CDR3 sequences; over 8.5% were seen once. Sequencing was done on a sample of whole blood. These receptors all come from a male donor in good health. Some clones in this sample may be carry-over from other donors' samples. The CDR3 runs from the conserved cysteine through the conserved F or W. The order of the fields is V gene, J gene, clone size, D gene, CDR3 DNA, CDR3 protein. A D gene is named only where the DNA matches it firmly. Only part of the rows carry a size: once, few, many, or a class if the clone is expanded.

TRBV7-3	TRBJ2-2	NA	NA	TGTGACAGCAGCTCAGGACTTACCGGGGAGCTGTTTTTT	CDSSSGLTGELFF
TRBV27	TRBJ2-7	NA	NA	TGTGCCAGCAGGCCGGGACTCACCTACGAGCAGTACTTC	CASRPGLTYEQYF
TRBV5-1	TRBJ2-5	NA	TRBD2	TGCGCCAGCAGCTTGGTCCCCTTAGCGGGACGTACTCAAGAGACCCAGTACTTC	CASSLVPLAGRTQETQYF
TRBV6-2/TRBV6-3	TRBJ1-2	many	TRBD1	TGTGCCAGCAGTTTTGTGGGACAGGGGAGCTATGGCTACACCTTC	CASSFVGQGSYGYTF
TRBV2	TRBJ2-7	many	TRBD2	TGTGCCAGCAGTGATCCTGGGACTAGCGGGACCTACGAGCAGTACTTC	CASSDPGTSGTYEQYF
TRBV10-2	TRBJ2-3	NA	NA	TGCGCCAGCAGAACACAGGGATGGGTCACAGATACGCAGTATTTT	CASRTQGWVTDTQYF
TRBV7-6	TRBJ1-2	NA	TRBD1	TGTGCCAGCAGTCGCGGAAGGGGCAGGGGGCTTTTCTATGGCTACACCTTC	CASSRGRGRGLFYGYTF
TRBV27	TRBJ2-7	NA	NA	TGTGCCAGCAGTTTAGACCCGGGAGTAGCCTTAAACGAGCAGTACTTC	CASSLDPGVALNEQYF
TRBV7-2	TRBJ2-1	many	NA	TGTGCCAGCAGCTTACTCGCGGGGTTTTACAATGAGCAGTTCTTC	CASSLLAGFYNEQFF
TRBV29-1	TRBJ2-3	NA	NA	TGCAGCGTGGCTTACGGGATTAGCACAGATACGCAGTATTTT	CSVAYGISTDTQYF
TRBV20-1	TRBJ1-4	many	NA	TGCAGTGCTAGAGATCGGGAGCAAGGGCAAACCTTTTTTGGTGAAAGACTGTTTTTT	CSARDREQGQTFFGERLFF
TRBV4-3	TRBJ2-7	few	NA	TGCGCCAGCAGCCAAGATCCTGAAGACGGCGAGCAGTACTTC	CASSQDPEDGEQYF
TRBV12-5	TRBJ1-1	NA	TRBD1	TGTGCTAGTGGAAACGCCGGGACAGGGGGGATGAACACTGAAGCTTTCTTT	CASGNAGTGGMNTEAFF
TRBV12-3/TRBV12-4	TRBJ2-2	once	NA	TGTGCCAGCCGATATACAGGGAACACCGGGGAGCTGTTTTTT	CASRYTGNTGELFF
TRBV20-1	TRBJ1-2	NA	TRBD1	TGCAGTGCCCTTGGACAGGGGGACGGCTATGGCTACACCTTC	CSALGQGDGYGYTF
TRBV10-3	TRBJ2-3	NA	NA	TGTGCCATCAGTGACGAGGGGGTCAGCACAGATACGCAGTATTTT	CAISDEGVSTDTQYF
TRBV5-1	TRBJ2-1	few	TRBD2	TGCGCCAGCAGCTTGCTAGCGGGAGGGTTCTCGGGTGAGCAGTTCTTC	CASSLLAGGFSGEQFF
TRBV6-1	TRBJ1-6	NA	NA	TGTGCCAGCAGTGAAGCAGGTAGTAATTCACCCCTCCACTTT	CASSEAGSNSPLHF
TRBV11-2	TRBJ2-7	many	NA	TGTGCCAGCAGCGCCCGACTAGAAGAAGTGTACGAGCAGTACTTC	CASSARLEEVYEQYF
TRBV16	TRBJ1-1	few	TRBD1	TGTGCCAGCAGCCAAGCCTTGGACAGGGAGGGCACTGAAGCTTTCTTT	CASSQALDREGTEAFF
TRBV29-1	TRBJ2-3	NA	NA	TGCAGCGTTGAGTTCGGGGGGCTCACAGATACGCAGTATTTT	CSVEFGGLTDTQYF
TRBV19	TRBJ1-2	NA	NA	TGTGCCAGTAGTCGGTCAGCGTTCTATGGCTACACCTTC	CASSRSAFYGYTF
TRBV27	TRBJ2-7	many	TRBD1	TGTGCCAGCAGTCCGGGACAGACCTACGAGCAGTACTTC	CASSPGQTYEQYF
TRBV6-2/TRBV6-3	TRBJ2-1	many	NA	TGTGCCAGCAGTTACTCCCACAGGGAATCGCCCTACAATGAGCAGTTCTTC	CASSYSHRESPYNEQFF
TRBV2	TRBJ2-7	many	NA	TGTGCCAGCAGTCGCGGGGAGGTGAAAACCTACGAGCAGTACTTC	CASSRGEVKTYEQYF
TRBV11-2	TRBJ2-3	NA	TRBD1	TGTGCCAGCAGCCCGGGACAGAGCACAGATACGCAGTATTTT	CASSPGQSTDTQYF
TRBV6-6	TRBJ2-1	few	NA	TGTGCCAGCAGTTACTCGAGCGACTCCCGCGGGGAGCAGTTCTTC	CASSYSSDSRGEQFF
TRBV7-6	TRBJ2-1	many	NA	TGTGCCAGCAGCTTGGGGCCAAGCTCCTACAATGAGCAGTTCTTC	CASSLGPSSYNEQFF
TRBV18	TRBJ2-4	many	NA	TGTGCCAGCTCACCACTGTGGGCTGCGGGGACAAACATTCAGTACTTC	CASSPLWAAGTNIQYF
TRBV10-3	TRBJ1-5	NA	NA	TGTGCCATCAGGGATAGCAATCAGCCCCAGCATTTT	CAIRDSNQPQHF
TRBV12-3/TRBV12-4	TRBJ2-7	many	NA	TGTGCCAGCAGTCCCAAGACAGGTTTCTACGAGCAGTACTTC	CASSPKTGFYEQYF
TRBV5-1	TRBJ2-3	few	NA	TGCGCCAGCAAAACCGATTCAATCAGCACAGATACGCAGTATTTT	CASKTDSISTDTQYF
TRBV9	TRBJ1-2	NA	NA	TGTGCCAGCAGCGAGACTGCCGGACAGCCCAACTATGGCTACACCTTC	CASSETAGQPNYGYTF
TRBV7-2	TRBJ1-4	many	NA	TGTGCCAGCAGCTTACATCCGGGAGTCGAAAAACTGTTTTTT	CASSLHPGVEKLFF
TRBV16	TRBJ2-1	few	TRBD2	TGTGCCAGCAGCCCCCCCGGGAGGGGAATCAATGAGCAGTTCTTC	CASSPPGRGINEQFF
TRBV7-6	TRBJ2-5	many	NA	TGTGCCAGCAGCTTAAATTCGCCCCAAGAGACCCAGTACTTC	CASSLNSPQETQYF
TRBV10-3	TRBJ2-7	NA	NA	TGTGCCATCAAAACTGCGCAGGTCGGAAGCGACGAGCAGTACTTC	CAIKTAQVGSDEQYF
TRBV2	TRBJ2-1	NA	NA	TGTGCCAGCAGTGACGGGGGATCGGTCAATGAGCAGTTCTTC	CASSDGGSVNEQFF
TRBV6-5	TRBJ2-7	many	TRBD1	TGTGCCAGCAAGTACGCGAGGGACAGATTCTACGAGCAGTACTTC	CASKYARDRFYEQYF
TRBV12-5	TRBJ2-5	NA	NA	TGTGCTAGTGCTCGGGACAAATCTTGGGAGACCCAGTACTTC	CASARDKSWETQYF
TRBV5-1	TRBJ2-1	NA	NA	TGCGCCAGCAGCTCCACAGGGCGGGTTATTGTCTACAATGAGCAGTTCTTC	CASSSTGRVIVYNEQFF
TRBV12-3/TRBV12-4	TRBJ2-7	NA	TRBD2	TGTGCCAGCAGTCCATCTCCGGGACTAGCGGGTTCCTACGAGCAGTACTTC	CASSPSPGLAGSYEQYF
TRBV3-1	TRBJ2-7	few	TRBD1	TGTGCCAGCAGCCAAGTAGGGGGCCACGAGCAGTACTTC	CASSQVGGHEQYF
TRBV3-1	TRBJ2-3	many	NA	TGTGCCAGCAGCCCGGGAGCCGGAGATACGCAGTATTTT	CASSPGAGDTQYF
TRBV9	TRBJ1-1	few	TRBD1	TGTGCCAGCAGCCAATGGGGACAGGGGGCTCCCGTCCACACTGAAGCTTTCTTT	CASSQWGQGAPVHTEAFF
TRBV14	TRBJ1-3	few	NA	TGTGCCAGCAGCCAAGATTTCCCAGCTGGAAACACCATATATTTT	CASSQDFPAGNTIYF
TRBV2	TRBJ1-5	few	NA	TGTGCCAGCAAAGTCGGGGGCAGCAATCAGCCCCAGCATTTT	CASKVGGSNQPQHF
TRBV7-9	TRBJ1-3	few	NA	TGTGCCAGCAGCCCACTCATCTCTGGAAACACCATATATTTT	CASSPLISGNTIYF
TRBV2	TRBJ2-5	many	NA	TGTGCCAGCGGGCGGGCCGCCGGGACCCAGTACTTC	CASGRAAGTQYF
TRBV19	TRBJ1-1	NA	NA	TGTGCCAGTAGTACAGGGGCTGAAGCTTTCTTT	CASSTGAEAFF
TRBV12-3/TRBV12-4	TRBJ2-7	NA	TRBD1	TGTGCCAGCAGTTTAGAGGACAGGGGTGGCTACGAGCAGTACTTC	CASSLEDRGGYEQYF
TRBV20-1	TRBJ2-7	few	NA	TGCAGTGCTAGAGGGGACCCGGCCTACGAGCAGTACTTC	CSARGDPAYEQYF
TRBV5-4	TRBJ1-1	few	TRBD1	TGTGCCAGCAGCTTAAGCAGGGGGCTTAGTGAAGCTTTCTTT	CASSLSRGLSEAFF
TRBV28	TRBJ2-7	few	TRBD2	TGTGCCAGCGCGACTAGCGGAGCATCCTACGAGCAGTACTTC	CASATSGASYEQYF
TRBV5-1	TRBJ1-2	NA	TRBD1	TGCGCCAGCAGCTTGGGGGACAGGTCAAGTGGCTACACCTTC	CASSLGDRSSGYTF
TRBV7-9	TRBJ1-4	few	NA	TGTGCCAGCAGCTCCAACGGGGCGACTAATGAAAAACTGTTTTTT	CASSSNGATNEKLFF
TRBV6-5	TRBJ1-1	few	NA	TGTGCCAGCAGTTTGGGGGCTGGGACTGAAGCTTTCTTT	CASSLGAGTEAFF
TRBV20-1	TRBJ2-4	few	NA	TGCAGTGCTAGAGGCTCGAGAGCGCGTGGAAACATTCAGTACTTC	CSARGSRARGNIQYF
TRBV6-5	TRBJ1-6	many	TRBD1	TGTGCCAGCAGTTACTACGGGGGACAGAATAATTCACCCCTCCACTTT	CASSYYGGQNNSPLHF
TRBV12-3/TRBV12-4	TRBJ1-2	few	NA	TGTGCCAGCAGAGCTCCCCTCGGGAGTCCCGAAATGAATGGCTACACCTTC	CASRAPLGSPEMNGYTF